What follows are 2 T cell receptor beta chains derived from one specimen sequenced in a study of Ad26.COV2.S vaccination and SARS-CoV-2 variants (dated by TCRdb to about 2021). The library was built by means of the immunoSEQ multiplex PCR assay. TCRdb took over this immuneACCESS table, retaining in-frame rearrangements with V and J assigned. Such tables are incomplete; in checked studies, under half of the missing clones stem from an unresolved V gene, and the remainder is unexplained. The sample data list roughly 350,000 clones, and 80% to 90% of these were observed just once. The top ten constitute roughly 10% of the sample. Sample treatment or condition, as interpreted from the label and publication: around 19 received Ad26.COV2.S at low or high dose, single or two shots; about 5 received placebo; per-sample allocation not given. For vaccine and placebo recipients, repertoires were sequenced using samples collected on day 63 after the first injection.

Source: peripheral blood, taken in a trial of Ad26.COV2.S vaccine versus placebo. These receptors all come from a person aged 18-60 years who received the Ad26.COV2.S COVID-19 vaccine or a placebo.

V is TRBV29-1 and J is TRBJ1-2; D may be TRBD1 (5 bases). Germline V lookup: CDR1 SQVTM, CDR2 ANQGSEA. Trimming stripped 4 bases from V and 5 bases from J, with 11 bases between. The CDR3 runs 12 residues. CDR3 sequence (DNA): TGCAGCGTTGGAGTGGAGGGGTATGGCTACACCTTC. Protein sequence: CSVGVEGYGYTF.

CDR3: CASSARGSANEKLFF. DNA for the CDR3: TGTGCCAGCAGTGCAAGGGGGTCGGCTAATGAAAAACTGTTTTTT. The chain employs TRBV2 and TRBJ1-4; TRBD1 might be the D (6 bases). The CDR3 totals 15 residues. In germline, CDR1 is SNHLY, CDR2 FYNNEI. The V gene lost 4 bases and the J gene lost 3 bases, with 12 bases spanning the gap.